The 2 T cell receptor beta chains below were found in one sample sequenced in a study of T cell responses to AZD1222 COVID-19 vaccine. Produced via immunoSEQ multiplex PCR; TCRdb's table is partial and in-frame only. The repertoire consists of 200,000 to 250,000 clones, with about 95% occurring once and the leading ten covering around 1.5%. The sequenced sample was peripheral blood, obtained 28 days after the second dose of the MenACWY control vaccine. The receptor source for this set is an adult who received the MenACWY meningococcal vaccine as a control.

This sequence joins TRBV5-1 and TRBJ1-6, with 7 bases fitting TRBD1. The V and J ends lost 4 bases and 4 bases, in that order; junction bases with no gene match: 8. The germline gives CDR1 SGHRS, CDR2 YFSETQ. This CDR3 has 16 residues. The CDR3 spells CASSPYDRAYNSPLHF. The CDR3 DNA is TGCGCCAGCAGCCCTTATGACAGGGCTTATAATTCACCCCTCCACTTT.

The chain employs TRBV6-5 and TRBJ2-7, with D hard to call. The CDR3 is made up of 11 amino acids. The germline V gene has CDR1 MNHEY and CDR2 SVGAGI. With 6 bases removed from V and 1 base from J, the gap between germline ends came to 4 bases. CDR3 bases: TGTGCCAGCAGGGTATCCTACGAGCAGTACTTC. This gives the protein CASRVSYEQYF.